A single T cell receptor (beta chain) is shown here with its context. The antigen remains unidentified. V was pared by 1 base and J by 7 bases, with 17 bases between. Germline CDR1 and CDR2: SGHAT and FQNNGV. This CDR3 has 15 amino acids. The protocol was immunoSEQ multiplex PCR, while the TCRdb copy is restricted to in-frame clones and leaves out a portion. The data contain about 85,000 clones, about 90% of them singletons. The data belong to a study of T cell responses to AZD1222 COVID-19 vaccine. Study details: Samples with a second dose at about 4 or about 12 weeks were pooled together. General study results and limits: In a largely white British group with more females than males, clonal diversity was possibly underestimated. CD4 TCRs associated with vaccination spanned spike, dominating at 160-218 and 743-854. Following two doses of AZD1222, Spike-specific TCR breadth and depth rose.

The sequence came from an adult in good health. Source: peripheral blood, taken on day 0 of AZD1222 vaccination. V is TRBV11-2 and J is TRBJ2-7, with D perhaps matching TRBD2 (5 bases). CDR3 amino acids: CASSLGRAHFLEQYF. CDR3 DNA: TGTGCCAGCAGCTTAGGGCGGGCCCACTTCCTGGAGCAGTACTTC.